Below are 30 T cell receptor beta chains sequenced from a single sample in a study of blood T cell repertoires in COVID-19. Data came from immunoSEQ multiplex PCR; TCRdb stores just in-frame clones and leaves some out. The sample consists of 110,000 to 150,000 clones, approximately 80% of them appearing once. The sequenced sample was peripheral blood. These receptor sequences come from a woman aged 80 or over with acute or convalescent COVID-19.

The chain uses TRBV5-4 and TRBJ1-5; D ambiguous. V lost 1 base and J 5 bases, leaving 10 bases between the germline ends. Looked up from germline, CDR1 is SGHNT and CDR2 is YYREEE (reference sequence). The CDR3 is 14 residues long. CDR3 sequence: CASSLYGGYQPQHF. Here the CDR3 DNA reads TGTGCCAGCAGCTTGTACGGCGGTTATCAGCCCCAGCATTTT.

This rearrangement joins TRBV15 to TRBJ2-3; D is perhaps TRBD2 (7 bases). V dropped 1 base and J dropped 6 bases, with 14 bases sitting between them. Per the germline V gene, CDR1 is LNHNV and CDR2 is YYDKDF (reference sequence). This CDR3 comprises 15 residues. CDR3 sequence: CATSRGTGGHDTQYF. The CDR3 DNA reads TGTGCCACCAGCAGAGGGACGGGGGGCCATGATACGCAGTATTTT.

V and J are TRBV3-1 (or the pseudogene TRBV3-2) and TRBJ2-7; D perhaps matches TRBD1 (6 bases). The germline V and J ends were trimmed by 8 bases and 5 bases, with 19 bases remaining between them. In germline, CDR1 is LGHDT, CDR2 YNNKEL (reference sequence). The CDR3 sequence is 14 residues long. CDR3 DNA: TGTGCCAGCCCAGGGGATTCTCCATGGGACGAGCAGTACTTC. Protein sequence: CASPGDSPWDEQYF.

The chain recombines TRBV6-2 or TRBV6-3 with TRBJ1-2, with D possibly being TRBD1 (6 bases). V lost 4 bases and J lost 5, with 8 bases in between. This CDR3 has 12 amino acids. The germline V gene encodes CDR1 MNHEY and CDR2 SVGEGT. CDR3 residues: CASSSTGYGYTF. In DNA form, the CDR3 reads TGTGCCAGCAGTTCGACAGGTTATGGCTACACCTTC.

The rearrangement links TRBV7-2 to TRBJ1-6; D is unresolved. Per germline, CDR1 SGHTA and CDR2 FQGNSA. V gave up 1 base and J gave up 6 bases, with 16 bases separating them. The CDR3 contains 17 residues. CDR3 residues: CASSLGRSRSINSPLHF. The CDR3 coding sequence is TGTGCCAGCAGCTTAGGGAGGAGTCGGTCGATTAATTCACCCCTCCACTTT.

The chain couples TRBV10-3 to TRBJ2-2, with 8 bases aligning to TRBD1. Germline CDR1 reads ENHRY; CDR2 reads SYGVKD. The J segment lost 1 base and the V segment lost 2 bases, leaving 6 bases of the junction unmatched. The CDR3 has 17 amino acids. For the CDR3, the DNA is TGTGCCATCAGTGAGATGGGCGGGACAGGGAACACCGGGGAGCTGTTTTTT. Translated, it gives CAISEMGGTGNTGELFF.

The chain links TRBV7-2 to TRBJ1-6; unclear D gene. V was pared by 4 bases and J by 0 bases, with 10 bases between. The CDR3 loop spans 16 amino acids. Germline V lookup: CDR1 SGHTA, CDR2 FQGNSA. DNA of the CDR3: TGTGCCAGCAGCTCAAGTCTGAGCTCCTATAATTCACCCCTCCACTTT. As protein: CASSSSLSSYNSPLHF.

The chain uses TRBV30 and TRBJ2-3, with TRBD1 as a possible D gene (5 bases). V lost 0 bases to trimming and J lost 1 base, with 17 bases between them. The CDR3 extends over 17 amino acids. Per the germline V gene, CDR1 is GTSNPN and CDR2 is SVGIG (reference sequence). Written as DNA, the CDR3 is TGTGCCTGGAGTGTATACCGTGTCGACAGACGCACAGATACGCAGTATTTT. It yields the protein CAWSVYRVDRRTDTQYF.

This clone came up once. The chain couples TRBV30 to TRBJ1-5; D gene unclear. V lost 4 bases and J lost 0, with 10 bases in between. The CDR3 contains 14 residues. The V gene's germline CDR1 is GTSNPN and CDR2 SVGIG (reference sequence). The CDR3 protein is CAWTKQHSNQPQHF. CDR3 in DNA: TGTGCCTGGACAAAACAGCATAGCAATCAGCCCCAGCATTTT. Together with reference TRBV30 and TRBJ1-5, the CDR3 gives the full variable domain: SQTIHQWPATLVQPVGSPLSLECTVEGTSNPNLYWYRQAAGRGLQLLFYSVGIGQISSEVPQNLSASRPQDRQFILSSKKLLLSDSGFYLCAWTKQHSNQPQHFGDGTRLSIL.

The rearrangement joins TRBV5-1 to TRBJ1-1; the D is unclear. Germline CDR1 and CDR2: SGHRS and YFSETQ. The CDR3 extends over 15 amino acids. The germline V and J ends were trimmed by 6 bases and 3 bases, with 18 bases remaining between them. The CDR3 bases are TGCGCCAGCAAAGCCCGTAGTGTAGGAGACACTGAAGCTTTCTTT. Residues: CASKARSVGDTEAFF.

The genes are TRBV10-3 and TRBJ2-1; 11 bases match TRBD2. This CDR3 has 14 amino acids. With 10 bases clipped from V and 4 bases from J, the junction kept 6 bases outside the gene matches. The V gene's germline CDR1 is ENHRY and CDR2 SYGVKD. This CDR3 is CATSGLAEYNEQFF. The CDR3 DNA follows: TGTGCCACCTCGGGACTAGCGGAATACAATGAGCAGTTCTTC.

This clone was seen more than once but under ten times. Other DNA sequences within the sample encode an identical CDR3. The rearrangement links TRBV3-1 (or the pseudogene TRBV3-2) to TRBJ1-5, with D possibly TRBD1 on 6 matching bases. Germline V gives CDR1 LGHDT, CDR2 YNNKEL (reference sequence). V shed 1 base and J shed 7 bases, with 8 bases lying between them. CDR3 size: 13 residues. The CDR3 loop reads CASSQGQGQPQHF. The DNA for the CDR3 is TGTGCCAGCAGCCAAGGGCAGGGGCAGCCCCAGCATTTT.

The chain employs TRBV30 and TRBJ1-2; 8 bases fit TRBD1. CDR3 length: 13 residues. V lost 5 bases, J lost 7 bases, and 9 bases stayed unmatched. Germline V lookup: CDR1 GTSNPN, CDR2 SVGIG (reference sequence). CDR3 DNA sequence: TGTGCCTGGGAGAAAACCGGGACAGGTGGCTACACCTTC. This gives the protein CAWEKTGTGGYTF.

The rearrangement links TRBV27 to TRBJ1-1; perhaps TRBD1 as D (6 bases). The ends were cut back, 6 bases at V and 0 bases at J, with 14 bases in the middle. This CDR3 has 15 residues. Germline assignment: CDR1 MNHEY and CDR2 SMNVEV (reference sequence). The CDR3: CASSSTGQMNTEAFF. CDR3 in DNA: TGTGCCAGCAGCAGCACGGGACAAATGAACACTGAAGCTTTCTTT.

The chain combines TRBV28 with TRBJ1-1; D remains ambiguous. The ends were cut back, 6 bases at V and 7 bases at J, with 9 bases in the middle. Germline values: CDR1 MDHEN, CDR2 SYDVKM. The CDR3 is 11 residues long. This CDR3 is CASSTSYEAFF. The CDR3 DNA sequence: TGTGCCAGCAGCACTAGCTATGAAGCTTTCTTT.

This chain uses TRBV7-9 with TRBJ1-4, with 10 bases aligning to TRBD1. The germline gives CDR1 SEHNR, CDR2 FQNEAQ (reference sequence). Unmatched junction bases numbered 3, after V lost 0 bases and J lost 8 bases. This CDR3 has 15 residues. The CDR3 spells CASSLAGTGAEKLFF. The CDR3 DNA reads TGTGCCAGCAGCTTAGCGGGGACAGGGGCGGAAAAACTGTTTTTT.

V gene TRBV7-2 combines with J gene TRBJ1-3; 10 bases are shared with TRBD1. The CDR3 is 17 amino acids. V shed 1 base and J 5 bases; nucleotides not matched to a gene: 8. Germline assignment: CDR1 SGHTA and CDR2 FQGNSA. The CDR3 protein is CASSLGGTGDKRNTIYF. Written as DNA, the CDR3 is TGTGCCAGCAGCTTAGGTGGGACAGGGGATAAAAGAAACACCATATATTTT.

The CDR3 sequence is CATSKRGRGETQYF. CDR3 DNA: TGTGCCACTTCGAAGCGGGGGCGGGGAGAGACCCAGTACTTC. J is TRBJ2-5 and V is TRBV19, with 8 bases identical to TRBD2. The CDR3 is 14 amino acids. CDR1 is LNHDA and CDR2 is SQIVND in the germline V gene (reference sequence). J gave up 4 bases and V 10 bases, and 11 bases lay outside the gene matches.

The chain employs TRBV7-2 and TRBJ2-3, with D possibly matching TRBD2 (5 bases). CDR1 and CDR2 (germline): SGHTA, FQGNSA. Trimming removed 5 bases at V and 7 bases at J, with 10 bases between. The CDR3 loop spans 12 amino acids. CDR3 in DNA: TGTGCCAGCAGCCTCCGCGGGTATACGCAGTATTTT. Translated, it gives CASSLRGYTQYF.

The chain has TRBV29-1 and TRBJ1-1, with a possible D match to TRBD1 (5 bases). The CDR3 contains 13 residues. Germline V gene sequence: CDR1 SQVTM, CDR2 ANQGSEA. V lost 7 bases, J lost 1 base, and 13 bases lay in between. Here the CDR3 reads CSAVTAANTEAFF. The CDR3 DNA is TGCAGCGCAGTGACAGCCGCGAACACTGAAGCTTTCTTT.

The V gene is TRBV7-3, the J gene TRBJ1-2; TRBD1 is a possible D gene (6 bases). Trimming took off 5 bases at V and 2 bases at J, with 18 bases between the two ends. The CDR3 has 16 residues. Germline V gives CDR1 SGHTA, CDR2 FQGTGA. The CDR3 coding sequence is TGTGCCAGCAGCATATCCGGGACACAACCAAACTATGGCTACACCTTC. It encodes CASSISGTQPNYGYTF.

CDR3 sequence: CASSTGQGLHEQYF. The CDR3 nucleotides read TGTGCCAGCAGCACTGGACAGGGGCTCCACGAGCAGTACTTC. V gene TRBV13 combines with J gene TRBJ2-7; the match to TRBD1 covers 9 bases. The V gene's germline CDR1 is PRHDT and CDR2 FYEKMQ (reference sequence). The V gene end was trimmed by 5 bases and the J gene end by 5 bases; junction bases not matched to a gene: 7. The CDR3 has 14 amino acids.

The chain joins TRBV19 to TRBJ1-4, with D hard to call. The germline V and J ends were trimmed by 6 bases and 4 bases, with 18 bases remaining between them. CDR3 length: 16 amino acids. Germline assignment: CDR1 LNHDA and CDR2 SQIVND (reference sequence). CDR3 region: CASREVALLGNEKLFF. In nucleotides, the CDR3 is TGTGCCAGTAGAGAGGTGGCGCTTCTGGGTAATGAAAAACTGTTTTTT.

The CDR3 DNA is TGTGCCAGCAGCTTACTACAGGGTAGGCATGGCTACACCTTC. This codes for CASSLLQGRHGYTF. The V and J genes are TRBV7-2 and TRBJ1-2, with a tentative D call TRBD1 (6 bases). The CDR3 covers 14 residues. Deletions cut 2 bases from V and 6 bases from J, with 13 bases between. CDR1 is SGHTA and CDR2 is FQGNSA in the germline V gene.

CDR3: CASSLGQQGWTEAFF. In nucleotides, the CDR3 is TGTGCCAGCAGCTTGGGACAACAGGGATGGACTGAAGCTTTCTTT. The rearrangement joins TRBV5-4 to TRBJ1-1; a weak D match, TRBD1 (6 bases). The CDR3 consists of 15 residues. With 0 bases removed from V and 5 bases from J, the gap between germline ends came to 14 bases. Germline values: CDR1 SGHNT, CDR2 YYREEE (reference sequence).

The genes are TRBV7-9 and TRBJ2-1, with 11 bases aligning to TRBD2. CDR1 and CDR2 (germline): SEHNR, FQNEAQ (reference sequence). The CDR3 is 15 residues long. The V gene end was trimmed by 2 bases and the J gene end by 8 bases; junction bases not matched to a gene: 5. CDR3 DNA: TGTGCCAGCAGCTTACATAGCGGGGGGGACTATGAGCAGTTCTTC. This codes for CASSLHSGGDYEQFF. Supplemented by reference TRBV7-9 and TRBJ2-1, the full variable domain reads DTGVSQNPRHKITKRGQNVTFRCDPISEHNRLYWYRQTLGQGPEFLTYFQNEAQLEKSRLLSDRFSAERPKGSFSTLEIQRTEQGDSAMYLCASSLHSGGDYEQFFGPGTRLTVL.

This clone was detected only once. This chain links TRBV5-4 with TRBJ2-4; D is perhaps TRBD2 (6 bases). The V gene's germline CDR1 is SGHNT and CDR2 YYREEE (reference sequence). The CDR3 contains 16 residues. The germline V and J ends were trimmed by 0 bases and 0 bases, with 10 bases remaining between them. The CDR3 sequence is CASSLGAGLAKNIQYF. CDR3 in DNA: TGTGCCAGCAGCTTGGGCGCGGGGCTAGCCAAAAACATTCAGTACTTC. Variable domain in full (rest from reference TRBV5-4 and TRBJ2-4): ETGVTQSPTHLIKTRGQQVTLRCSSQSGHNTVSWYQQALGQGPQFIFQYYREEENGRGNFPPRFSGLQFPNYSSELNVNALELDDSALYLCASSLGAGLAKNIQYFGAGTRLSVL.

This clone came up once. The rearrangement joins TRBV12-3 or TRBV12-4 to TRBJ1-2; weak D call: TRBD1 (5 bases). Trimming removed 6 bases from V and 7 bases from J, with 15 bases in between. This CDR3 contains 13 residues. The DNA for the CDR3 is TGTGCCAGCAGGTATCTGGGGCACTCTGGCTACACCTTC. This translates into CASRYLGHSGYTF.

This clone was detected only once. The rearrangement joins TRBV5-1 to TRBJ2-3; maybe TRBD2 (6 bases). Germline CDR1 and CDR2: SGHRS and YFSETQ. The CDR3 has 14 amino acids. V lost 5 bases, J lost 6 bases, and 16 bases lay in between. CDR3 amino acids: CASSLGGVGDTQYF. For the CDR3, the DNA is TGCGCCAGCAGTTTAGGCGGGGTGGGTGATACGCAGTATTTT.

The chain combines TRBV29-1 with TRBJ2-5, with D possibly being TRBD2 (6 bases). V was clipped by 3 bases and J by 5 bases, with 10 bases between them. Germline CDR1 reads SQVTM; CDR2 reads ANQGSEA. CDR3 length equals 12 residues. CDR3 bases: TGCAGCGTTGATCAGGCGGGGGAGACCCAGTACTTC. It encodes CSVDQAGETQYF.